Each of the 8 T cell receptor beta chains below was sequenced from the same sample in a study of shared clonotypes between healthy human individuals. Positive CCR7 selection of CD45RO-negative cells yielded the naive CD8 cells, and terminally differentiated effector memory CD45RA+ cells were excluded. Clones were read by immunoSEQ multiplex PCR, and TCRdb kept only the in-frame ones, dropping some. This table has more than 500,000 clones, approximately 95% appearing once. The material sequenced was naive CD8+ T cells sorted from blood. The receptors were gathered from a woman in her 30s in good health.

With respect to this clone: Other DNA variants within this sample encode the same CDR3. Here the CDR3 reads CASSLGGGNQPQHF. The CDR3 nucleotides are TGTGCCAGCAGCCTTGGGGGCGGGAATCAGCCCCAGCATTTT. This chain connects TRBV7-9 to TRBJ1-5; D might be TRBD1 (6 bases). The CDR3 is made up of 14 amino acids. Trimming took 5 bases from V and 4 from J, leaving 12 bases between them. Germline loops: CDR1 SEHNR, CDR2 FQNEAQ (reference sequence).

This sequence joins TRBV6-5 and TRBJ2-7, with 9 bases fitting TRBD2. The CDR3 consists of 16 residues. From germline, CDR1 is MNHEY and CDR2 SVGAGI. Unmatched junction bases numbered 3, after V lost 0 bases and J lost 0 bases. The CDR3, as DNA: TGTGCCAGCAGTTACTCTAGCGGGGGAATCTCCTACGAGCAGTACTTC. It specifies CASSYSSGGISYEQYF.

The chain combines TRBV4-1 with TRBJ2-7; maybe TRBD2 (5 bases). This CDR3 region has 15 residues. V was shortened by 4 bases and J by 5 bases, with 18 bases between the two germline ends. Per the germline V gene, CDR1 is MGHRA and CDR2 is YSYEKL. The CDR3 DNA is TGCGCCAGCAGCCCCCTAACGGGGTACGAACACGAGCAGTACTTC. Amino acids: CASSPLTGYEHEQYF.

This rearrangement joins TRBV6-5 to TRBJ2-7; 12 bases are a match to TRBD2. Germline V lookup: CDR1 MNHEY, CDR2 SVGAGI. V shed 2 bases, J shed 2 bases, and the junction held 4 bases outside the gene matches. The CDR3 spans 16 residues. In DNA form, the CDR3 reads TGTGCCAGCAGTTACCAGACTAGCGGGGGACCCTACGAGCAGTACTTC. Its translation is CASSYQTSGGPYEQYF.

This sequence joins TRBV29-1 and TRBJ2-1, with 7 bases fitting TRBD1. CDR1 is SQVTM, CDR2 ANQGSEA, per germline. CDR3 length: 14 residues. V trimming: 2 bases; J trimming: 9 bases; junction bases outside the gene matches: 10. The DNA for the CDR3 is TGCAGCGTTGAATGGTCAGGGGGTTTCGGTGAGCAGTTCTTC. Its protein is CSVEWSGGFGEQFF.

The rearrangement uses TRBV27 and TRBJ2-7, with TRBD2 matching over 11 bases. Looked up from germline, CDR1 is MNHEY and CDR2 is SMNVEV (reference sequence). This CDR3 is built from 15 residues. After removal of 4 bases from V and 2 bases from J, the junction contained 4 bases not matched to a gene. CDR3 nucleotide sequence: TGTGCCAGCAGTTCCGTAGCGGGAGGGACCTACGAGCAGTACTTC. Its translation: CASSSVAGGTYEQYF.

The CDR3: CASSDTGETEAFF. DNA of the CDR3: TGTGCCAGCAGTGATACAGGGGAGACTGAAGCTTTCTTT. V and J are TRBV2 and TRBJ1-1; 7 positions agree with TRBD1. The CDR3 spans 13 residues. CDR1 SNHLY and CDR2 FYNNEI come from the germline V gene. Germline trimming cut 3 bases from V and 5 bases from J; bases unmatched to any gene: 3.

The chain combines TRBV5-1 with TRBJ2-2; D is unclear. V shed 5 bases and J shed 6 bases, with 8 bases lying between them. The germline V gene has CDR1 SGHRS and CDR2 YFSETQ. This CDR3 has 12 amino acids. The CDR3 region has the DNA TGCGCCAGCAGTTCGGACGCCGGGGAGCTGTTTTTT. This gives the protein CASSSDAGELFF. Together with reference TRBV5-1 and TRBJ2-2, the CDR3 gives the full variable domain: KAGVTQTPRYLIKTRGQQVTLSCSPISGHRSVSWYQQTPGQGLQFLFEYFSETQRNKGNFPGRFSGRQFSNSRSEMNVSTLELGDSALYLCASSSDAGELFFGEGSRLTVL.